This passage covers 13 T cell receptor beta chains from one sample sequenced in a study of blood T cell repertoires in COVID-19. The repertoire was sequenced with immunoSEQ multiplex PCR; TCRdb's copy has only in-frame clones and lacks some. The data hold some 130,000 clones, with 85% observed a single time. What was sequenced was peripheral blood. The source of these receptors is a man older than 75 with acute or convalescent COVID-19.

The chain employs TRBV7-9 and TRBJ2-5, with a tentative D call TRBD1 (5 bases). Between the trimmed V and J ends, which lost 2 bases and 2 bases, there was a span of 9 bases. The CDR3 has 14 residues. Germline V gene sequence: CDR1 SEHNR, CDR2 FQNEAQ (reference sequence). The CDR3 DNA is TGTGCCAGCAGCTTAAGGACATTACAAGAGACCCAGTACTTC. Its translation: CASSLRTLQETQYF.

The genes are TRBV15 and TRBJ1-1, with D hard to call. Per the germline V gene, CDR1 is LNHNV and CDR2 is YYDKDF (reference sequence). V was clipped by 8 bases and J by 0 bases, with 10 bases between them. This CDR3 is built from 13 residues. Written as DNA, the CDR3 is TGTGCCACCCGTGAGAGCATGAACACTGAAGCTTTCTTT. This translates into CATRESMNTEAFF.

This chain joins TRBV3-1 (or the pseudogene TRBV3-2) and TRBJ2-2; 7 positions match TRBD2. With V trimmed by 6 bases and J by 2 bases, 9 bases remained unmatched. The CDR3 is 16 residues long. Germline CDR1 and CDR2: LGHDT and YNNKEL (reference sequence). Here the CDR3 DNA reads TGTGCCAGCAGGCCGCTCGGGGGGATTAACACCGGGGAGCTGTTTTTT. This translates into CASRPLGGINTGELFF.

This sequence joins TRBV28 and TRBJ2-1, with TRBD2 identical over 13 bases. This CDR3 comprises 17 residues. Germline trimming cut 7 bases from V and 9 bases from J; bases unmatched to any gene: 15. Germline lookup yields CDR1 MDHEN and CDR2 SYDVKM. The chain's CDR3 is CASTINGRTSGRGEQFF. The DNA for the CDR3 is TGTGCCAGCACCATCAACGGGCGGACTAGCGGGAGAGGTGAGCAGTTCTTC. Using reference TRBV28 and TRBJ2-1 for the parts outside the CDR3, the full variable domain is DVKVTQSSRYLVKRTGEKVFLECVQDMDHENMFWYRQDPGLGLRLIYFSYDVKMKEKGDIPEGYSVSREKKERFSLILESASTNQTSMYLCASTINGRTSGRGEQFFGPGTRLTVL.

The rearrangement links TRBV19 to TRBJ1-2; maybe TRBD1 (6 bases). Per germline, CDR1 LNHDA and CDR2 SQIVND (reference sequence). CDR3 length: 14 residues. V was pared by 9 bases and J by 8 bases, with 22 bases between. DNA of the CDR3: TGTGCCAGCCGGGAAGGGGGATACGAAGGGGGCTACACCTTC. This translates into CASREGGYEGGYTF. The full variable domain, with the rest looked up from reference TRBV19 and TRBJ1-2, is DGGITQSPKYLFRKEGQNVTLSCEQNLNHDAMYWYRQDPGQGLRLIYYSQIVNDFQKGDIAEGYSVSREKKESFPLTVTSAQKNPTAFYLCASREGGYEGGYTFGSGTRLTVV.

This clone was picked up one time. V is TRBV25-1 and J is TRBJ2-7; D perhaps matches TRBD2 (6 bases). Per the germline V gene, CDR1 is MGHDK and CDR2 is SYGVNS. The germline V and J ends were trimmed by 3 bases and 4 bases, with 10 bases remaining between them. This CDR3 is built from 13 residues. For the CDR3, the DNA is TGTGCCAGCAGTGACGCGGGGAGGTACGAGCAGTACTTC. Translating gives CASSDAGRYEQYF.

The chain is built from TRBV24-1 and TRBJ2-3; no clear D. Trimming stripped 4 bases from V and 3 bases from J, with 10 bases between. Germline V gene data show CDR1 as KGHDR and CDR2 as SFDVKD. The CDR3 length is 14 residues. The chain's CDR3 is CATSDSTFTDTQYF. The CDR3 DNA follows: TGTGCCACCAGTGACTCGACATTTACAGATACGCAGTATTTT.

V and J are TRBV5-5 and TRBJ1-4; TRBD1 is a possible D gene (6 bases). This CDR3 contains 16 residues. V shed 2 bases and J shed 7 bases, with 18 bases lying between them. CDR1 and CDR2 from the germline V gene are SGHKS and YYEKEE (reference sequence). The CDR3 DNA is TGTGCCAGCAGCTTCGACGGGGGGCTTTTATCTGAAAAACTGTTTTTT. The encoded protein is CASSFDGGLLSEKLFF.

The chain uses TRBV5-1 and TRBJ1-6; D ambiguous. The CDR3 totals 13 residues. Trimming took 5 bases from V and 8 from J, leaving 11 bases between them. Germline values: CDR1 SGHRS, CDR2 YFSETQ. CDR3 DNA sequence: TGCGCCAGCAGTCCGGGGTCGGATTCACCCCTCCACTTT. This codes for CASSPGSDSPLHF.

V usage is TRBV7-2 and J usage is TRBJ2-7, with 8 bases aligning to TRBD2. Trimming at V came to 5 bases and at J to 7 bases, leaving 7 bases not matched to a gene. CDR1 SGHTA and CDR2 FQGNSA come from the germline V gene. This CDR3 has 13 amino acids. The DNA of the CDR3 is TGTGCCAGCAGCGACCCGGGACTAGTGGAGCAGTACTTC. Amino acid sequence: CASSDPGLVEQYF.

The chain links TRBV12-3 or TRBV12-4 to TRBJ1-1, with a possible D match to TRBD1 (5 bases). This CDR3 has 13 residues. The V and J ends lost 5 bases and 1 base respectively, with 8 bases between them. CDR3 in amino acids: CASSKGQNTEAFF. CDR3 in DNA: TGTGCCAGCAGTAAAGGACAGAACACTGAAGCTTTCTTT.

The V gene is TRBV6-1, the J gene TRBJ2-7; TRBD1 aligns across 10 bases. CDR1 and CDR2 from the germline V gene are MNHNS and SASEGT. CDR3 size: 15 residues. Germline trimming cut 2 bases from V and 2 bases from J; bases unmatched to any gene: 3. CDR3 nucleotides: TGTGCCAGCAGTGAATCCGGGACAGGGGCCTACGAGCAGTACTTC. This codes for CASSESGTGAYEQYF.

CDR3 bases: TGTGCCAGCTCCGGGACAGGGGTTCTTCGGGGCACAGATACGCAGTATTTT. Amino acid sequence: CASSGTGVLRGTDTQYF. The V gene is TRBV2, the J gene TRBJ2-3; 10 nucleotides agree with TRBD1. V trimming: 8 bases; J trimming: 1 base; junction bases outside the gene matches: 12. The CDR3 spans 17 residues. Germline loops: CDR1 SNHLY, CDR2 FYNNEI.